This T cell receptor (beta chain) came from a study of blood T cell repertoires in COVID-19. Study-wide context: Sites in the United States, Italy and Spain provided acute and convalescent COVID-19 samples. Sources were T cells, B-cell-depleted T cells, or PBMCs; the material itself was cDNA or gDNA.

Authors' processing steps: For nucleated cells, counts were estimated from reference gene primer amplification. Clones were read by immunoSEQ multiplex PCR, and TCRdb kept only the in-frame ones, dropping some. The V and J calls and clone size were taken over from that table, and D and trimming were inferred from the DNA. The repertoire includes 180,000 or so clones, around 82% of them detected once, and approximately 2.4% sits in the top ten. Germline V gives CDR1 LGHNA, CDR2 YNFKEQ. V was clipped by 4 bases and J by 0 bases; unmatched bases: 5. The CDR3 runs 17 residues. The TCR sequence derives from a human donor with acute or convalescent COVID-19. The donor label of this sample is uncertain. The gene calls are TRBV4-2 and TRBJ2-1; 11 bases match TRBD2. Material for sequencing was peripheral blood. CDR3 region: CASSRALAGGSYNEQFF. For the CDR3, the DNA is TGTGCCAGCAGCCGGGCTCTAGCGGGGGGCTCCTACAATGAGCAGTTCTTC.